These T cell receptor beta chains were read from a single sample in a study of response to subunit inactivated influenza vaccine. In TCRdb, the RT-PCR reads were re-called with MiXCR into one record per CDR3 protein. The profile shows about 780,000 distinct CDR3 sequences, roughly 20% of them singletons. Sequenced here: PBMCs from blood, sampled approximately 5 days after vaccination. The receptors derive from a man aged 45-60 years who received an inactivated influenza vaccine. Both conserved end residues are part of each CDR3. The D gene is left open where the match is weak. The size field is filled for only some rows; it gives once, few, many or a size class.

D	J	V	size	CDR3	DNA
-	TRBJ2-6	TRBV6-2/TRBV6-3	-	CASRDTGANVLTF	TGTGCCAGCAGGGACACTGGGGCCAACGTCCTGACTTTC
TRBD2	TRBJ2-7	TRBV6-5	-	CASSYSRTSPYEQYF	TGTGCCAGCAGTTACTCCCGGACTAGTCCCTACGAGCAGTACTTC
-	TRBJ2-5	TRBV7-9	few	CASSGATGQQETQYF	TGTGCCAGCAGCGGCGCTACCGGACAGCAAGAGACCCAGTACTTC
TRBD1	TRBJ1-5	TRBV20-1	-	CSARETGGSQPQHF	TGCAGTGCTAGAGAGACAGGGGGGTCACAGCCCCAGCATTTT
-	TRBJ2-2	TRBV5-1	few	CASRQASLNTGELFF	TGCGCCAGCAGGCAGGCAAGTCTGAACACCGGGGAGCTGTTTTTT
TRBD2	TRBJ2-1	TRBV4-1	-	CASSRGLAGKYNEQFF	TGCGCCAGCAGCCGGGGACTAGCGGGGAAATACAATGAGCAGTTCTTC
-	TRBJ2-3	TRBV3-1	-	CASSSLGSTVTDTQYF	TGTGCCAGCAGCAGCTTGGGCTCGACAGTCACAGATACGCAGTATTTT
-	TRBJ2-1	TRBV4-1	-	CASSQEGGLNEQFF	TGCGCCAGCAGCCAAGAAGGAGGACTCAATGAGCAGTTCTTC
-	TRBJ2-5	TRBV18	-	CASSPPARGLGETQYF	TGTGCCAGCTCACCACCGGCCAGGGGTTTGGGGGAGACCCAGTACTTC
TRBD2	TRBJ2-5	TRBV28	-	CASSFPVPGGPYQETQYF	TGTGCCAGCAGTTTTCCAGTCCCGGGGGGGCCGTACCAAGAGACCCAGTACTTC
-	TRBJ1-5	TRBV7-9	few	CASSFGGGPQHF	TGTGCCAGCAGCTTTGGGGGAGGGCCCCAGCATTTT
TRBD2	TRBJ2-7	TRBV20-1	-	CSASTTSGSGEQYF	TGCAGTGCTAGTACGACTAGCGGGAGTGGAGAGCAGTACTTC
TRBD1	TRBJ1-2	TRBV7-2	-	CASRQPGQGFNYGYTF	TGTGCCAGCAGGCAGCCGGGACAGGGTTTTAACTATGGCTACACCTTC
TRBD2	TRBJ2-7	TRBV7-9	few	CASNLGIAGGTYEQYF	TGTGCCAGCAACTTAGGTATAGCGGGGGGTACCTACGAGCAGTACTTC
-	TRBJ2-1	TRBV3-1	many	CASSRLVNEQFF	TGTGCCAGCAGCCGGCTCGTCAATGAGCAGTTCTTC
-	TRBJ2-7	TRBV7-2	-	CASSLVSSPNNNYEQYF	TGTGCCAGCAGCTTAGTTAGCTCGCCGAACAACAACTACGAGCAGTACTTC
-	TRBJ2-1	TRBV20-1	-	CSVLGMGPHYNEQFF	TGCAGTGTCCTAGGGATGGGGCCACATTACAATGAGCAGTTCTTC
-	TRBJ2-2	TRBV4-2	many	CASSQDRGNTGELFF	TGTGCCAGCAGCCAAGATAGAGGCAACACCGGGGAGCTGTTTTTT
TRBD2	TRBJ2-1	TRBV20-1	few	CSARGELAGGRSYNEQFF	TGCAGTGCTAGAGGGGAACTAGCGGGGGGGAGGTCCTACAATGAGCAGTTCTTC
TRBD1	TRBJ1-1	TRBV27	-	CASSHGTGSLANTEAFF	TGTGCCAGCAGCCACGGGACAGGGTCATTGGCGAACACTGAAGCTTTCTTT
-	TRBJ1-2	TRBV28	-	CASSLRVRADYGYTF	TGTGCCAGCAGTTTGAGAGTTCGGGCGGACTATGGCTACACCTTC
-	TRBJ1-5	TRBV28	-	CASKAAQSNQPQHF	TGTGCCAGCAAGGCGGCTCAGAGCAATCAGCCCCAGCATTTT
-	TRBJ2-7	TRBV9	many	CASSVGSLEYEQYF	TGTGCCAGCAGCGTAGGTAGCCTGGAGTACGAGCAGTACTTC
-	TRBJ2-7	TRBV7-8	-	CASSLVPGTYEQYF	TGTGCCAGCAGCTTAGTCCCGGGAACCTACGAGCAGTACTTC
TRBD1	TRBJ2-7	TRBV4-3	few	CASSHDWDRERFYEQYF	TGCGCCAGCAGCCATGACTGGGACAGGGAGCGTTTCTACGAGCAGTACTTC
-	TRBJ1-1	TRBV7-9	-	CASSSSLEAFF	TGTGCCAGCAGCTCGTCGCTTGAAGCTTTCTTT
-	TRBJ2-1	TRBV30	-	CAWSPLISYNEQFF	TGTGCCTGGAGTCCACTGATCTCCTACAATGAGCAGTTCTTC
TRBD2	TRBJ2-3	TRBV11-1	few	CASSYGTRLAGGTDTQYF	TGTGCCAGCAGCTATGGGACCCGACTAGCGGGAGGGACAGATACGCAGTATTTT
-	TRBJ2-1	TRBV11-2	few	CASSSPRWYNEQFF	TGTGCCAGCAGCTCCCCGCGGTGGTACAATGAGCAGTTCTTC
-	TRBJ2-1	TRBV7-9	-	CASSLVIGGGEQFF	TGTGCCAGCAGCTTAGTTATTGGGGGAGGTGAGCAGTTCTTC
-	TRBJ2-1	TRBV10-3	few	CAISELGTLGHEQFF	TGTGCCATCAGTGAATTGGGGACCCTTGGCCATGAGCAGTTCTTC
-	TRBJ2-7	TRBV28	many	CASSRYEQYF	TGTGCCAGCAGCCGCTACGAGCAGTACTTC
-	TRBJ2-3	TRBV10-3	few	CAISARLAGENTQYF	TGTGCCATCAGTGCTCGCCTAGCCGGAGAAAATACGCAGTATTTT
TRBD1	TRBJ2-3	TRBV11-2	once	CASSGDRGRWDTQYF	TGTGCCAGCAGCGGAGACAGGGGGCGATGGGATACGCAGTATTTT
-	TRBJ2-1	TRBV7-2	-	CASSGGFLEQFF	TGTGCCAGCAGCGGCGGATTTTTGGAGCAGTTCTTC
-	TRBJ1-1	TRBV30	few	CAWSGQPNTEAFF	TGTGCCTGGAGTGGACAGCCGAACACTGAAGCTTTCTTT
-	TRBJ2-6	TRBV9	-	CASSVGGRVSGANVLTF	TGTGCCAGCAGCGTAGGGGGCAGGGTATCTGGGGCCAACGTCCTGACTTTC
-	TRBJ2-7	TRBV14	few	CASSQDRLNLSSYEQYF	TGTGCCAGCAGCCAAGATCGCCTTAACCTGAGCTCCTACGAGCAGTACTTC
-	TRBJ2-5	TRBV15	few	CATSRDRLAQETQYF	TGTGCCACCAGCAGAGATCGTTTGGCCCAAGAGACCCAGTACTTC
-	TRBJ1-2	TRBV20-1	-	CSARVGWGYGYTF	TGCAGTGCTAGAGTGGGGTGGGGCTATGGCTACACCTTC
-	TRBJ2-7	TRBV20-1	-	CSARPSADDEQYF	TGCAGTGCTAGGCCCTCGGCAGACGACGAGCAGTACTTC
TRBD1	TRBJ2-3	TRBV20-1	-	CSASSRQGSTDTQYF	TGCAGTGCCTCCAGTAGACAGGGGAGCACAGATACGCAGTATTTT
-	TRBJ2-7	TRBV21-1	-	CASSTRLALHYEQYF	TGTGCCAGCAGCACCCGACTAGCGCTACACTACGAGCAGTACTTC
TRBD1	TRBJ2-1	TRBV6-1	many	CASRGQGASHEQFF	TGTGCCAGCCGGGGACAGGGGGCATCCCATGAGCAGTTCTTC